This T cell receptor beta chain stems from a study of blood T cell repertoires in COVID-19. Repertoires were generated with immunoSEQ multiplex PCR, while TCRdb's copy carries only in-frame clones and drops some. Of 90,000 to 140,000 clones listed, about four fifths are singletons. Germline V CDR1 and CDR2: MDHEN, SYDVKM. V gave up 9 bases and J gave up 4 bases, with 7 bases separating them. The CDR3 extends over 11 amino acids. This chain connects TRBV28 to TRBJ2-1, with D hard to call. The sequencing input was peripheral blood. This TCR was recovered from a woman aged 65 to 85 with acute or convalescent COVID-19. The chain's CDR3 is CASTWYNEQFF. Here the CDR3 DNA reads TGTGCCAGTACATGGTACAATGAGCAGTTCTTC.